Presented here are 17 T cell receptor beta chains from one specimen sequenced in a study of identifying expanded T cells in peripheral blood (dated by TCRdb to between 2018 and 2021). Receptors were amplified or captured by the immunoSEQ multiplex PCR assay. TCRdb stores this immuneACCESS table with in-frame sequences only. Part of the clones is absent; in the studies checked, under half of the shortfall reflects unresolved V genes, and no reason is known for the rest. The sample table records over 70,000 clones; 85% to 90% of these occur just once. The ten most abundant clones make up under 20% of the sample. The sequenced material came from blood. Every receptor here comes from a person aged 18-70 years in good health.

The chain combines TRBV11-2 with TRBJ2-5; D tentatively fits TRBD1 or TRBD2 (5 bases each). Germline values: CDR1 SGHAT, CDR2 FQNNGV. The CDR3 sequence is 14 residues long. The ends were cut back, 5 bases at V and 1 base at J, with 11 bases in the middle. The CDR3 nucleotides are TGTGCCAGCAGCCGGGACGCGACCCAAGAGACCCAGTACTTC. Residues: CASSRDATQETQYF. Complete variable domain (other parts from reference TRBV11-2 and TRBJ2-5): EAGVAQSPRYKIIEKRQSVAFWCNPISGHATLYWYQQILGQGPKLLIQFQNNGVVDDSQLPKDRFSAERLKGVDSTLKIQPAKLEDSAVYLCASSRDATQETQYFGPGTRLLVL.

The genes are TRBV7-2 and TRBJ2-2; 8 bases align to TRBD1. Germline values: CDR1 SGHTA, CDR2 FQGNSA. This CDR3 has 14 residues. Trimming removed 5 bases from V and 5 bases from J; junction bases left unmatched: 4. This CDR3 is CASSRTGWTGELFF. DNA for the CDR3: TGTGCCAGCAGCCGGACAGGGTGGACCGGGGAGCTGTTTTTT.

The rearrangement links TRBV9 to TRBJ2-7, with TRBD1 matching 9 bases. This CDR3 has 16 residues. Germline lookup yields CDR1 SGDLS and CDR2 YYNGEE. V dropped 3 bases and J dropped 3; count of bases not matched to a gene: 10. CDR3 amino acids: CASSASFGTGHYEQYF. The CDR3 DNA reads TGTGCCAGCAGCGCTTCGTTTGGGACAGGGCACTACGAGCAGTACTTC.

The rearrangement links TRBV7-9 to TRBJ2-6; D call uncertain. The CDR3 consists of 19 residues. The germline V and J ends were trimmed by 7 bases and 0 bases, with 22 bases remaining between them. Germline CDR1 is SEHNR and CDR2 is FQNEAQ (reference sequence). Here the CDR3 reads CASTHDGAGRNSGANVLTF. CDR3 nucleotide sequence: TGTGCCAGCACCCACGATGGAGCAGGCAGGAACTCTGGGGCCAACGTCCTGACTTTC.

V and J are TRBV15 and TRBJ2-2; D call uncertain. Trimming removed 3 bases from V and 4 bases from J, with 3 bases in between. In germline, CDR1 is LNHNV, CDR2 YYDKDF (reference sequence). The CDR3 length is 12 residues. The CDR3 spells CATSRSTGELFF. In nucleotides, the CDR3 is TGTGCCACCAGCAGGAGCACCGGGGAGCTGTTTTTT.

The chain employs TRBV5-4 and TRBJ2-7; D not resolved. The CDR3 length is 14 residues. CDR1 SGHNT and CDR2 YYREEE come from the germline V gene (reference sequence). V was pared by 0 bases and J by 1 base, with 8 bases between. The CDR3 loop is CASSLVGASYEQYF. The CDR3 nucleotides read TGTGCCAGCAGCTTGGTCGGAGCGTCCTACGAGCAGTACTTC.

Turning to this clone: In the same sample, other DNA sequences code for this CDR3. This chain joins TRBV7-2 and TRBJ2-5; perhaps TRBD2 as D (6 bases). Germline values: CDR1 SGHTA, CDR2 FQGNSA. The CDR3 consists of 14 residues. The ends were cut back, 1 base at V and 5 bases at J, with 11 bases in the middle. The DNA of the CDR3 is TGTGCCAGCAGCTTAGGGAGAGGGAGGGAGACCCAGTACTTC. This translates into CASSLGRGRETQYF. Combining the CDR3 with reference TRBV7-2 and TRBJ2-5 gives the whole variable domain GAGVSQSPSNKVTEKGKDVELRCDPISGHTALYWYRQSLGQGLEFLIYFQGNSAPDKSGLPSDRFSAERTGGSVSTLTIQRTQQEDSAVYLCASSLGRGRETQYFGPGTRLLVL.

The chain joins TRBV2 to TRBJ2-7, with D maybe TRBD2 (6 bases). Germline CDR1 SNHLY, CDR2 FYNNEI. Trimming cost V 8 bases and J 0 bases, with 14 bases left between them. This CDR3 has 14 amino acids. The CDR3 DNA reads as TGTGCCAGCTATTTCCGGGGGTCCTCCTACGAGCAGTACTTC. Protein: CASYFRGSSYEQYF.

The CDR3 loop is CASSQDKRGALGNEQFF. CDR3 DNA: TGCGCCAGCAGCCAAGATAAGCGGGGGGCCCTCGGGAATGAGCAGTTCTTC. The gene calls are TRBV4-3 and TRBJ2-1, with 9 bases identical to TRBD2. This CDR3 comprises 17 residues. Germline CDR1 and CDR2: LGHNA and YSLEER. V shed 0 bases, J shed 7 bases, and the junction held 10 bases outside the gene matches.

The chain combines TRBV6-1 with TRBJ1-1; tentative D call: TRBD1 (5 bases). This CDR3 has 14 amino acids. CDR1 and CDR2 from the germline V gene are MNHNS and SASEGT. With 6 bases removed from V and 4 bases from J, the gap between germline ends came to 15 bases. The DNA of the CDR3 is TGTGCCAGCAGCCTAACCAGGGTTGGCACTGAAGCTTTCTTT. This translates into CASSLTRVGTEAFF.

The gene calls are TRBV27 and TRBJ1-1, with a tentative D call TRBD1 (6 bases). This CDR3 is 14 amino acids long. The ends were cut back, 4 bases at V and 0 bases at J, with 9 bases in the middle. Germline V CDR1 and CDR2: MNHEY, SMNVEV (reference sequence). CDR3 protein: CASSSGVVNTEAFF. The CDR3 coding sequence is TGTGCCAGCAGTTCAGGGGTCGTGAACACTGAAGCTTTCTTT.

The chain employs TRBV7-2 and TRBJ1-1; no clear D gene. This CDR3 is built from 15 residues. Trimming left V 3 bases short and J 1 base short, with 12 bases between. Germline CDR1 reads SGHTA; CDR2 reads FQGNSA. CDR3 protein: CASSFARQTNTEAFF. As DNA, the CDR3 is TGTGCCAGCAGCTTCGCCAGGCAGACGAACACTGAAGCTTTCTTT.

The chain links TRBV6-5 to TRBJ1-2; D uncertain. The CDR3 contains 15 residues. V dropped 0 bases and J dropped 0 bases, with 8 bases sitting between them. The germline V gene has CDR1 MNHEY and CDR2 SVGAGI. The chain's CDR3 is CASSYSHTTNYGYTF. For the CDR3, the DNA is TGTGCCAGCAGTTACTCTCATACCACTAACTATGGCTACACCTTC.

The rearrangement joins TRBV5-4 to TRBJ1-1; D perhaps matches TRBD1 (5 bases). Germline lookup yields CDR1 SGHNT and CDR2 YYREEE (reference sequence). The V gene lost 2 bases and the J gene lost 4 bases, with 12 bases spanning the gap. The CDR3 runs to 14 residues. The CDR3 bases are TGTGCCAGCAGCTTTGGGACTGCGGGCACTGAAGCTTTCTTT. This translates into CASSFGTAGTEAFF.

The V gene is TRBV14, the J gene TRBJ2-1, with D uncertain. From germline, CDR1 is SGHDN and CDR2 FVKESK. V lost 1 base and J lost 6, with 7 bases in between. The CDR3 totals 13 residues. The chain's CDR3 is CASSQGYLNEQFF. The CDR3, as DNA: TGTGCCAGCAGCCAAGGTTATCTCAATGAGCAGTTCTTC.

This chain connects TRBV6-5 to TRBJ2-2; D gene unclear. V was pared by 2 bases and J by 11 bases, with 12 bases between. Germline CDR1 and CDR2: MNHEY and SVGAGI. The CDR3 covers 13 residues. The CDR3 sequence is CASSYAGPVELFF. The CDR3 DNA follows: TGTGCCAGCAGTTACGCAGGCCCGGTAGAGCTGTTTTTT.

The CDR3 sequence: CASSLETSGGRNTQYF. The CDR3 region has the DNA TGTGCCAGCAGCCTCGAGACTAGCGGGGGGCGGAATACGCAGTATTTT. The rearrangement links TRBV5-4 to TRBJ2-3, with TRBD2 matching 13 bases. Germline-derived CDR1 and CDR2 are SGHNT and YYREEE (reference sequence). With 4 bases clipped from V and 7 bases from J, the junction kept 9 bases outside the gene matches. The CDR3 is 16 residues long.